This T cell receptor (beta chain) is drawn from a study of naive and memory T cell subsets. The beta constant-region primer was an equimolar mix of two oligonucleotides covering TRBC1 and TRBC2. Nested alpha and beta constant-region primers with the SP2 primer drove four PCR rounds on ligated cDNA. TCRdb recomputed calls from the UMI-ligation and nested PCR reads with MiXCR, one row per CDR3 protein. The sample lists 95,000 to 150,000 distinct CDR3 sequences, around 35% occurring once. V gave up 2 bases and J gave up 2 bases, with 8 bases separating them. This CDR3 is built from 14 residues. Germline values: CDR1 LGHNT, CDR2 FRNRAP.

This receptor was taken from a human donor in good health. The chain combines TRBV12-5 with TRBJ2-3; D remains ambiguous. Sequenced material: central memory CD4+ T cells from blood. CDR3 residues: CASGLRQDTDTQYF. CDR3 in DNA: TGTGCTAGTGGTTTGAGGCAGGACACAGATACGCAGTATTTT.